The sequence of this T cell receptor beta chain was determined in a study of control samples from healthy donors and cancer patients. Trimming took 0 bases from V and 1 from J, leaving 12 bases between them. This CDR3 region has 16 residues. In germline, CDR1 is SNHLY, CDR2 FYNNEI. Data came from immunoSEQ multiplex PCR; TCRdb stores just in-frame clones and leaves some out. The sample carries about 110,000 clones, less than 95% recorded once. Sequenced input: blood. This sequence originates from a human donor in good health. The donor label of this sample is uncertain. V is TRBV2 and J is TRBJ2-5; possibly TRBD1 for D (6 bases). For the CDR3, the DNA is TGTGCCAGCAGTGAAGCTCCAAGAGGGGGCCAAGAGACCCAGTACTTC. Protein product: CASSEAPRGGQETQYF.